This note documents a single T cell receptor (beta chain) sequence. Under the authors' procedure: Nucleated cell counts were estimated from reference gene primer amplification. Method: immunoSEQ multiplex PCR; TCRdb's copy keeps in-frame clones and lacks some. The DNA was the basis for D and trimming; V, J and clone size are from that table. This sample yields around 340,000 clones, of which 86% are seen a single time; about 7% belongs to the top ten. This entry comes from a study of blood T cell repertoires in COVID-19. In the study overall: Sites in the United States, Italy and Spain provided acute and convalescent COVID-19 samples. Nucleic acid was either cDNA or gDNA, and it came from T cells, B-cell-depleted T cells, or PBMCs.

Seattle enrolled patients during active infection and tracked them longitudinally. Germline V gene sequence: CDR1 MNHEY, CDR2 SVGAGI. V lost 6 bases, J lost 5 bases, and 12 bases stayed unmatched. The length of the CDR3 is 15 residues. The sample taken for sequencing was peripheral blood. The clonotype comes from a woman aged 55-69 years with COVID-19, enrolled during active disease. V is TRBV6-5 and J is TRBJ2-7; 8 bases line up with TRBD1. The CDR3 here is CASSSGTGSKDEQYF. The DNA for the CDR3 is TGTGCCAGCAGCTCCGGGACAGGTAGTAAAGACGAGCAGTACTTC.